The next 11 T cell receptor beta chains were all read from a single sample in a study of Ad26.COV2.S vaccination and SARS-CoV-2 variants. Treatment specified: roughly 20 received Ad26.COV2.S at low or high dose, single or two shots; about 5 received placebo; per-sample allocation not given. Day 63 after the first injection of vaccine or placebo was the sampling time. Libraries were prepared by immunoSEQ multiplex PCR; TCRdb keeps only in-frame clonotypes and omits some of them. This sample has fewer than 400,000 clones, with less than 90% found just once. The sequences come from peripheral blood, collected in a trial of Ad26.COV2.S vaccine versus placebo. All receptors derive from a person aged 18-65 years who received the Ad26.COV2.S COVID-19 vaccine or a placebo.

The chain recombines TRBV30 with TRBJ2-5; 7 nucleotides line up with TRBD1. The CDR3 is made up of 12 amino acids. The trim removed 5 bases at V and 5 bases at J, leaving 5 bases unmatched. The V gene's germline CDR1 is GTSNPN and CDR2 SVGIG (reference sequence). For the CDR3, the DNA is TGTGCCTGGTACAGGGGCGGGGAGACCCAGTACTTC. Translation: CAWYRGGETQYF.

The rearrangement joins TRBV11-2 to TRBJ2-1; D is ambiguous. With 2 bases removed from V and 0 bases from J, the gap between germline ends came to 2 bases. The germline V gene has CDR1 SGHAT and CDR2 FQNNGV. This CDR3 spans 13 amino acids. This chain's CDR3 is CASSLTSYNEQFF. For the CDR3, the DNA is TGTGCCAGCAGCTTAACCTCCTACAATGAGCAGTTCTTC.

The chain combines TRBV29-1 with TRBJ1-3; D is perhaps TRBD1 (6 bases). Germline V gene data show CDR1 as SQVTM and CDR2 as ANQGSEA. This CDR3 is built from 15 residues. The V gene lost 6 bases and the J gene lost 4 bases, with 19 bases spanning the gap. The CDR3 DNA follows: TGCAGCGTCCTTCTGGACAGTCAGCCGGGAAACACCATATATTTT. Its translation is CSVLLDSQPGNTIYF.

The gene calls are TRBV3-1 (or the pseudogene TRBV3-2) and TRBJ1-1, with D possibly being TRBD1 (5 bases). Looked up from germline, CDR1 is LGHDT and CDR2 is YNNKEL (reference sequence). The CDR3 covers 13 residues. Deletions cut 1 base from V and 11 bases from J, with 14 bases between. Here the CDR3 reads CASSQGGTSGAFF. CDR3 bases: TGTGCCAGCAGCCAAGGGGGGACTTCTGGGGCTTTCTTT.

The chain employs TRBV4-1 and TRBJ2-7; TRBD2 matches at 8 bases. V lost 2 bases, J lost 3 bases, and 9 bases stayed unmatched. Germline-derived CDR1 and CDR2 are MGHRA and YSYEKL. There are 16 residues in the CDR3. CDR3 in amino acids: CASSQRVAGGGYEQYF. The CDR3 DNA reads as TGCGCCAGCAGCCAAAGGGTGGCGGGGGGCGGCTACGAGCAGTACTTC.

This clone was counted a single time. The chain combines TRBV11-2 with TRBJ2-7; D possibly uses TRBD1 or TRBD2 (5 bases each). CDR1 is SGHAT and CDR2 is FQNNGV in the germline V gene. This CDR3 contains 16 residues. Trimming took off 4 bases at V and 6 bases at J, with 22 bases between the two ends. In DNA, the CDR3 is TGTGCCAGCAGCTACCACCGGGGCAGGGTGTTTAGCGAGCAGTACTTC. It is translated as CASSYHRGRVFSEQYF.

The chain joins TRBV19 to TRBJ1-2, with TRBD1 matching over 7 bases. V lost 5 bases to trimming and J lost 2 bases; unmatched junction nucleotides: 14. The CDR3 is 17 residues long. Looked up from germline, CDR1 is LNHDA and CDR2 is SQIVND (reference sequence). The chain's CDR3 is CASSFWGMTGLNYGYTF. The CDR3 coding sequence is TGTGCCAGTAGTTTCTGGGGCATGACAGGGCTGAACTATGGCTACACCTTC.

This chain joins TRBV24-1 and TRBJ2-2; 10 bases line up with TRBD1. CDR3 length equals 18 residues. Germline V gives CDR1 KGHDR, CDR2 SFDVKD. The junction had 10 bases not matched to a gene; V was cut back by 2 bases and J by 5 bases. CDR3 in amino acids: CATSDSGQGGSVTGELFF. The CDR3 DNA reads TGTGCCACCAGTGATTCAGGACAGGGGGGCTCTGTGACCGGGGAGCTGTTTTTT.

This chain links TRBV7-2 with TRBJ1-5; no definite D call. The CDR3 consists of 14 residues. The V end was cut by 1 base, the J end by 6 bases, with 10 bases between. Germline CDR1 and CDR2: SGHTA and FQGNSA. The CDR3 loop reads CASSLGVWGQPQHF. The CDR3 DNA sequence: TGTGCCAGCAGCTTAGGGGTATGGGGTCAGCCCCAGCATTTT.

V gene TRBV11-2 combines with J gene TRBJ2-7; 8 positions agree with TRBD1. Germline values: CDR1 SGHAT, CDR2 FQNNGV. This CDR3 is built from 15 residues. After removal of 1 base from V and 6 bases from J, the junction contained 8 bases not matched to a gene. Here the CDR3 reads CASSLALDRVREQYF. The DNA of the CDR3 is TGTGCCAGCAGCTTAGCTTTGGACAGGGTCCGCGAGCAGTACTTC. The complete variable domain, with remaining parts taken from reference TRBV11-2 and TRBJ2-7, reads EAGVAQSPRYKIIEKRQSVAFWCNPISGHATLYWYQQILGQGPKLLIQFQNNGVVDDSQLPKDRFSAERLKGVDSTLKIQPAKLEDSAVYLCASSLALDRVREQYFGPGTRLTVT.

CDR3: CASSLSVLSNQPQHF. The CDR3 bases are TGTGCCAGCAGTCTATCAGTCCTTAGCAATCAGCCCCAGCATTTT. This rearrangement joins TRBV6-5 to TRBJ1-5; no clear D gene. Germline V gene lookup returns CDR1 MNHEY and CDR2 SVGAGI. The CDR3 totals 15 residues. Trimming stripped 5 bases from V and 0 bases from J, with 11 bases between.